This T cell receptor (beta chain) is drawn from a study of blood T cell repertoires in COVID-19. Germline CDR1 reads GTSNPN; CDR2 reads SVGIG (reference sequence). The length of the CDR3 is 13 residues. The V end lost 2 bases, the J end lost 4 bases, and 12 bases lay between the germline ends. Sequencing used immunoSEQ multiplex PCR; TCRdb keeps in-frame clones, though not all of them. The table shows 100,000 to 150,000 clones, with 75% to 85% occurring only once. The chain joins TRBV30 to TRBJ2-7; no definite D call. This TCR derives from a woman aged 45-59 years with acute or convalescent COVID-19. The sample comprised peripheral blood. CDR3 sequence: CAWSSGATYEQYF. DNA for the CDR3: TGTGCCTGGAGTTCAGGCGCCACGTACGAGCAGTACTTC. Supplemented by reference TRBV30 and TRBJ2-7, the full variable domain reads SQTIHQWPATLVQPVGSPLSLECTVEGTSNPNLYWYRQAAGRGLQLLFYSVGIGQISSEVPQNLSASRPQDRQFILSSKKLLLSDSGFYLCAWSSGATYEQYFGPGTRLTVT.